The clone carrying this T cell receptor (beta chain) has just a few counts. Antigen unknown. TCRdb passed the 5' RACE reads through MiXCR, listing each CDR3 protein once. In the table there are approximately 160,000 distinct CDR3 sequences, 6.2% of which are singletons. These data are taken from a study of T cells after yellow fever vaccination. Study information: Low-cell-number fractions underwent preparation using SMART-Seq v4 Ultra Low Input. General study findings and limits: Re-detected after boosting: most primary clones, almost 97% of CD4 and roughly 90% of CD8. From the bulk population, abundant clonotypes could contaminate and appear within FACS-sorted repertoires. Among all clonotypes, a small share was observed in both CD4 and CD8 compartments.

Germline loops: CDR1 ENHRY, CDR2 SYGVKD. V shed 0 bases and J 7 bases; nucleotides not matched to a gene: 10. This CDR3 is built from 17 residues. The sequencing used CD4+ T cells sorted from PBMCs, collected on the day of the first yellow fever vaccination. This chain links TRBV10-3 with TRBJ1-5; 9 bases are shared with TRBD1. This clonotype originated in a man aged 18 to 30 who received the YFV17D yellow fever vaccine. The CDR3 protein is CAISESRSGQGRQPQHF. CDR3 nucleotides: TGTGCCATCAGTGAGTCCAGATCGGGACAGGGCCGGCAGCCCCAGCATTTT.